The 10 T cell receptor beta chains listed next were all sequenced from one sample in a study of human CD8 memory T cell subsets. UMI-labeled 5' RACE was used to make TCR beta libraries. Following a re-call of the 5' RACE reads, TCRdb has one entry per CDR3 protein and lacks DNA. This sample's table reports some 9,000 distinct CDR3 sequences. Material: CD8+ T cells from PBMCs. The receptors were sampled from a human donor in good health.

This clonotype ranks as large in terms of frequency. The V and J genes are TRBV12-3 or TRBV12-4 and TRBJ1-2; TCRdb indicates TRBD1, and absent DNA this call remains unverified. The CDR3 is made up of 15 amino acids. The chain's CDR3 is CASSPLQGPNYGYTF.

The V and J genes are TRBV27 and TRBJ2-7. Per the germline V gene, CDR1 is MNHEY and CDR2 is SMNVEV (reference sequence). The CDR3 consists of 13 residues. CDR3 protein: CASSLDPQLEQYF.

The chain joins TRBV14 to TRBJ2-7; as DNA is missing, the TRBD2 call by TCRdb cannot be tested. The CDR3 length is 14 residues. Germline-derived CDR1 and CDR2 are SGHDN and FVKESK. The CDR3 protein is CASSPLRGRGEQYF.

The chain combines TRBV7-2 with TRBJ2-5; TCRdb lists TRBD1, though no DNA is available to test this call. This CDR3 region has 14 residues. Germline assignment: CDR1 SGHTA and CDR2 FQGNSA. CDR3 loop: CASSPTGTQETQYF.

This sequence joins TRBV4-3 and TRBJ2-3. The CDR3 contains 15 residues. Germline CDR1 LGHNA, CDR2 YSLEER. This CDR3 is CASSQDTPSTDTQYF.

The chain couples TRBV6-2 or TRBV6-3 to TRBJ2-1. This CDR3 has 12 amino acids. The germline gives CDR1 MNHEY, CDR2 SVGEGT. Here the CDR3 reads CASSYARREQFF.

The rearrangement joins TRBV12-3 or TRBV12-4 to TRBJ2-4; TCRdb lists TRBD2, though no DNA is available to test this call. This CDR3 has 17 residues. The CDR3 is CASSLSTPEEAKNIQYF.

The chain carries TRBV7-6 and TRBJ2-3. This CDR3 comprises 13 residues. CDR1 and CDR2 from the germline V gene are SGHVS and FNYEAQ. The CDR3 loop reads CASSLETTDTQYF.

This clonotype registers medium-sized by frequency. The V and J genes are TRBV20-1 and TRBJ1-1. CDR3 size: 13 residues. The germline V gene has CDR1 DFQATT and CDR2 SNEGSKA (reference sequence). CDR3 sequence reads: CSARGGGDTEAFF.

V is TRBV27 and J is TRBJ2-1; TCRdb selects TRBD1, and the lack of DNA leaves this call unchecked. Germline V gene data show CDR1 as MNHEY and CDR2 as SMNVEV (reference sequence). The CDR3 is made up of 15 amino acids. CDR3 residues: CASSLLGGQDNEQFF.